Listed below are T cell receptor beta chains from one sample, sequenced in a study of blood T cell repertoires in COVID-19. Clones were read by immunoSEQ multiplex PCR, and TCRdb kept only the in-frame ones, dropping some. The profile shows under 250,000 clones, around 89% of them singletons. Sequencing was performed on PBMCs or T cells enriched from blood (not recorded which). The receptors derive from a woman under 30 in a cohort exposed to, infected with or recovered from COVID-19 (not recorded which). The CDR3 runs from the conserved cysteine through the conserved F or W. A D gene is named only where the DNA matches it firmly. A row's size may be missing; if present it is once, few, many or a size class.

clone size	D gene	V gene	J gene	CDR3 DNA	CDR3 protein
many	NA	TRBV29-1	TRBJ2-7	TGCAGCGTCGAGGAGGATTACGAGCAGTACTTC	CSVEEDYEQYF
NA	NA	TRBV6-5	TRBJ1-1	TGTGCCAGCAGGCCCCTCCGGACAGACACTGAAGCTTTCTTT	CASRPLRTDTEAFF
NA	TRBD2	TRBV7-8	TRBJ2-7	TGTGCCAGCACCGGTAGCGGGAGATTCTACGAGCAGTACTTC	CASTGSGRFYEQYF
NA	TRBD1	TRBV3-1/TRBV3-2	TRBJ1-1	TGTGCCAGCAGCCACCGGGGACAGTCACTTGGAAGCACTGAAGCTTTCTTT	CASSHRGQSLGSTEAFF
NA	NA	TRBV2	TRBJ2-1	TGTGCCAGCAGTACCGGGACTGGGAGCTTCAATGAGCAGTTCTTC	CASSTGTGSFNEQFF
NA	NA	TRBV15	TRBJ1-4	TGTGCCACCAGCAGATCCCGGACAGCGACCGCAACTAATGAAAAACTGTTTTTT	CATSRSRTATATNEKLFF
NA	NA	TRBV7-8	TRBJ1-2	TGTGCCAGCAGCTTACGGGGGGATTATGGCTACACCTTC	CASSLRGDYGYTF
NA	NA	TRBV27	TRBJ2-7	TGTGCCAGCAGTCTACTCGGGGTCGACGAGCAGTACTTC	CASSLLGVDEQYF
NA	NA	TRBV5-1	TRBJ1-1	TGCGCCAGCAGCTTGGGCCAGGACGGAGGACACACTGAAGCTTTCTTT	CASSLGQDGGHTEAFF
NA	NA	TRBV15	TRBJ1-4	TGTGCCACCAGCGCGGACAGCTTAAATGAAAAACTGTTTTTT	CATSADSLNEKLFF
few	TRBD1	TRBV11-2	TRBJ2-3	TGTGCCAGCAGCTTGACAGGGGGAACAGATACGCAGTATTTT	CASSLTGGTDTQYF
NA	NA	TRBV30	TRBJ1-5	TGTGCCTGGAGTCTAGCTAGCAATCAGCCCCAGCATTTT	CAWSLASNQPQHF
once	TRBD1	TRBV5-1	TRBJ1-3	TGCGCCAGCAGTCGGGACAGGGCCTCTGGAAACACCATATATTTT	CASSRDRASGNTIYF
NA	TRBD1	TRBV11-3	TRBJ1-1	TGTGCCAGCACCCGCCGGGACAGGGTCACTGAAGCTTTCTTT	CASTRRDRVTEAFF
NA	NA	TRBV5-5	TRBJ1-2	TGTGCCAGCACCGAGACCAGGGTCTACTATGGCTACACCTTC	CASTETRVYYGYTF
NA	NA	TRBV3-1/TRBV3-2	TRBJ1-5	TGTGCCAGCAGCCGGGGGGTAGACCAGCCCCAGCATTTT	CASSRGVDQPQHF
NA	NA	TRBV5-1	TRBJ2-1	TGCGCCAGCAGCTTGGCCGAGGCCTTCGATGAGCAGTTCTTC	CASSLAEAFDEQFF
NA	TRBD2	TRBV13	TRBJ2-1	TGTGCCAGCAGCAGACTAGCAGAAGACAATGAGCAGTTCTTC	CASSRLAEDNEQFF
NA	TRBD1	TRBV29-1	TRBJ1-1	TGCAGCGTTGAAGGCGACAGGGACACTGAAGCTTTCTTT	CSVEGDRDTEAFF
NA	TRBD1	TRBV30	TRBJ2-5	TGTGCCTGGAGTGTTATAACTGGCAGGGGGTTCCAAGAGACCCAGTACTTC	CAWSVITGRGFQETQYF
many	TRBD2	TRBV6-1	TRBJ2-1	TGTGCCAGCAGTGAACTAGCGGGAGGGTACAATGAGCAGTTCTTC	CASSELAGGYNEQFF
once	NA	TRBV30	TRBJ1-1	TGTGCCTGGAGCCCCGGAGGGACTGAAGCTTTCTTT	CAWSPGGTEAFF
NA	NA	TRBV10-1	TRBJ2-3	TGCGCCAGCAGTGAATCCCCCTACACCGGGACTGGGATTGGTACGCAGTATTTT	CASSESPYTGTGIGTQYF
NA	NA	TRBV9	TRBJ2-3	TGTGCCAGCAGCGTCACCCATAGCGCTAGCACAGATACGCAGTATTTT	CASSVTHSASTDTQYF
NA	TRBD2	TRBV27	TRBJ2-1	TGTGCCAGCAGTTCCCGAGCTAGCGGGGGGTACAATGAGCAGTTCTTC	CASSSRASGGYNEQFF
NA	TRBD1	TRBV5-1	TRBJ2-2	TGCGCCAGCAGCTTCTACAGGGGTCCCGGGGAGCTGTTTTTT	CASSFYRGPGELFF
NA	TRBD1	TRBV7-9	TRBJ1-5	TGTGCCAGCAGCCTGACAGGGGGCGATCAGCCCCAGCATTTT	CASSLTGGDQPQHF
few	NA	TRBV25-1	TRBJ1-6	TGTGCCAGCAGCCTTAATTTGGACGGGGCACCCCTCCACTTT	CASSLNLDGAPLHF
NA	TRBD1	TRBV5-1	TRBJ1-1	TGCGCCAGCAGCCCGGGGACAGGCGACGGCCCTGAAGCTTTCTTT	CASSPGTGDGPEAFF
NA	TRBD1	TRBV9	TRBJ1-1	TGTGCCAGCAGCTCGCTTCAGGGGGCGCCCACTGAAGCTTTCTTT	CASSSLQGAPTEAFF
NA	NA	TRBV4-1	TRBJ1-5	TGCGCCAGCAGCCAAAGGGAACAGGGCAATCAGCCCCAGCATTTT	CASSQREQGNQPQHF